This TCR beta chain is drawn from a study of OX40 agonist ivuxolimab in advanced cancers. The study, taken as a whole, reports: Expanded clones were, on average, more numerous in CD8+ T cells than in CD4+.

Researchers took blood at baseline, on cycle 4 day 1, and on cycle 7 day 1. This clone was counted only a few times. Its antigen is not identified. Measured with immunoSEQ multiplex PCR; TCRdb has only the in-frame clones, and not every one. The sample yields 50,000 to 65,000 clones, approximately 88% seen once. CDR1 is LGHNA, CDR2 YSLEER, per germline. V was clipped by 1 base and J by 6 bases, with 16 bases between them. This CDR3 comprises 17 residues. The sequencing used CD4+ or CD8+ T cells sorted from blood, collected in a trial of the OX40 agonist ivuxolimab. The TCR sequence derives from an adult with an advanced solid tumor such as melanoma, head and neck, liver or kidney cancer. V gene TRBV4-3 combines with J gene TRBJ1-6; D possibly corresponds to TRBD1 (5 bases). The CDR3 protein is CASSQVWGAGGNSPLHF. As DNA, the CDR3 is TGCGCCAGCAGCCAAGTATGGGGCGCTGGGGGTAATTCACCCCTCCACTTT.